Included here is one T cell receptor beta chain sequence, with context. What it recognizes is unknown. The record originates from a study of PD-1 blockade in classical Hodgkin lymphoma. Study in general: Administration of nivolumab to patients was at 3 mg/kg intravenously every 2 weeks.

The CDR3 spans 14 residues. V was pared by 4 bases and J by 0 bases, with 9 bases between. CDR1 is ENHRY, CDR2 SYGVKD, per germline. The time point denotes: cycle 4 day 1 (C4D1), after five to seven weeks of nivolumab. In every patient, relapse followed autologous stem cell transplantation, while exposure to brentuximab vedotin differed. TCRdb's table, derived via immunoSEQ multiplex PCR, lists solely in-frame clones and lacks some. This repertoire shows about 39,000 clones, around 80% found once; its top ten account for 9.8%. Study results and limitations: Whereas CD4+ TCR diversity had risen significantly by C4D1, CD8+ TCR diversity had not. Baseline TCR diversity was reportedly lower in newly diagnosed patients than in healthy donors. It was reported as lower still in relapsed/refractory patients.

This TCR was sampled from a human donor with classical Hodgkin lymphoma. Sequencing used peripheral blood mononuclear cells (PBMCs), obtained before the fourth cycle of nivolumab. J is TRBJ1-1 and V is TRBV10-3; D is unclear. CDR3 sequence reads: CAISAAAMNTEAFF. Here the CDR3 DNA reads TGTGCCATCAGTGCCGCGGCCATGAACACTGAAGCTTTCTTT.